The clone carrying this T cell receptor beta chain was counted only a few times. The antigen is not known. Germline V gene lookup returns CDR1 SGHDT and CDR2 YYEEEE. This CDR3 contains 14 residues. V was shortened by 4 bases and J by 1 base, with 11 bases between the two germline ends. The data are from a study of T cells after yellow fever vaccination. Study-wide results and limits: Although the secondary response was weaker, it peaked faster, at day 5 versus 15.

Using its own MiXCR run on the 5' RACE reads, TCRdb lists one record per CDR3 protein. The data contain 280,000 or so distinct CDR3 sequences, around 10% of them singletons. Source: CD4+ T cells sorted from PBMCs, taken 5 days after the yellow fever booster vaccination. The rearrangement joins TRBV5-6 to TRBJ1-1; a possible D gene is TRBD1 (5 bases). This clonotype was obtained from a man younger than 35 who received the YFV17D yellow fever vaccine. DNA for the CDR3: TGTGCCAGCAGCGGGGCTGCAGGGAACACTGAAGCTTTCTTT. This translates into CASSGAAGNTEAFF.